This T cell receptor beta chain was retrieved from a study of cytomegalovirus exposure and HLA in healthy donors. On the study more broadly: The same platform was used for the roughly 120 validation repertoires as for the 650 to 800 first-cohort repertoires, as reported in a later analysis.

Points on this clone: Antigen unknown.

Study-level results: Reportedly, diagnosis of cytomegalovirus status by the classifier showed high specificity and sensitivity. Among TCR beta chains, those listed as cytomegalovirus-associated numbered over 150.

TCRdb's copy holds only in-frame clones and misses some; the assay was immunoSEQ multiplex PCR. The profile shows roughly 250,000 clones, around 91% of them singletons. V lost 1 base to trimming and J lost 6 bases, with 6 bases between them. Germline-derived CDR1 and CDR2 are SNHLY and FYNNEI. The CDR3 length is 13 residues. The sequence derives from a young woman in good health and CMV-seronegative. This chain joins TRBV2 and TRBJ2-2; no clear D. The sequenced sample consisted of PBMCs. This CDR3 reads CASSEVLAGELFF. The CDR3 DNA reads as TGTGCCAGCAGTGAAGTGTTAGCCGGGGAGCTGTTTTTT.